The 8 T cell receptor beta chains reported below all come from one sample, sequenced in a study of blood T cell repertoires in COVID-19. The table came from immunoSEQ multiplex PCR; TCRdb's copy has only in-frame clones and leaves some out. The table shows about 180,000 clones, with under 90% occurring only once. The specimen was PBMCs or T cells enriched from blood (not recorded which). The receptors shown here come from a man in his sixties who had recovered from COVID-19.

The CDR3 protein is CASSARGPTNYGYTF. The CDR3 nucleotides are TGTGCCAGCAGCGCCAGGGGGCCGACTAACTATGGCTACACCTTC. This rearrangement joins TRBV7-2 to TRBJ1-2; 8 bases line up with TRBD1. Trimming at V came to 5 bases and at J to 0 bases, leaving 5 bases not matched to a gene. The germline V gene has CDR1 SGHTA and CDR2 FQGNSA. This CDR3 region has 15 residues.

This clone was observed a single time. The chain is built from TRBV30 and TRBJ2-3; TRBD1 agrees at 11 bases. V trimming: 5 bases; J trimming: 3 bases; junction bases outside the gene matches: 4. Germline-derived CDR1 and CDR2 are GTSNPN and SVGIG (reference sequence). The CDR3 length is 14 residues. The CDR3 bases are TGTGCCTGGGCGAGGGACAGGGGGACAGATACGCAGTATTTT. Protein: CAWARDRGTDTQYF.

The V gene is TRBV19, the J gene TRBJ1-5, with 7 bases that match TRBD1. CDR3 length: 14 amino acids. Germline CDR1 and CDR2: LNHDA and SQIVND (reference sequence). The J segment lost 4 bases and the V segment lost 7 bases, leaving 7 bases of the junction unmatched. This CDR3 is CASMETGLNQPQHF. The CDR3 coding sequence is TGTGCCAGTATGGAGACAGGGCTGAATCAGCCCCAGCATTTT. Full variable domain (rest looked up from reference TRBV19 and TRBJ1-5): DGGITQSPKYLFRKEGQNVTLSCEQNLNHDAMYWYRQDPGQGLRLIYYSQIVNDFQKGDIAEGYSVSREKKESFPLTVTSAQKNPTAFYLCASMETGLNQPQHFGDGTRLSIL.

This clone was seen many times. The gene calls are TRBV11-2 and TRBJ2-2; D not resolved. Trimming took 3 bases from V and 0 from J, leaving 14 bases between them. Germline assignment: CDR1 SGHAT and CDR2 FQNNGV. The CDR3 consists of 17 residues. As DNA, the CDR3 is TGTGCCAGCAGCTTTACCCATCCGGTAACGAACACCGGGGAGCTGTTTTTT. Encoded protein: CASSFTHPVTNTGELFF.

The chain is built from TRBV18 and TRBJ1-6; 9 positions agree with TRBD1. CDR3 length: 15 amino acids. The germline V gene has CDR1 KGHSH and CDR2 LQKENI. The ends lost 5 bases at V and 13 bases at J; junction bases unmatched: 12. Here the CDR3 reads CASSDNRGRKVPLHF. DNA of the CDR3: TGTGCCAGCTCAGACAACAGGGGGCGCAAGGTTCCCCTCCACTTT.

The CDR3 nucleotides are TGTGCCAGCAGCTTAGATAGGTGGCGGAGCTCCTACGAGCAGTACTTC. This translates into CASSLDRWRSSYEQYF. The gene calls are TRBV7-8 and TRBJ2-7; no clear D. V shed 1 base and J shed 0 bases, with 13 bases lying between them. CDR3 size: 16 residues. Germline CDR1 reads SGHVS; CDR2 reads FQNEAQ.

The chain uses TRBV15 and TRBJ1-2; unclear D gene. The CDR3 totals 14 residues. CDR1 LNHNV and CDR2 YYDKDF come from the germline V gene (reference sequence). V was shortened by 0 bases and J by 4 bases, with 9 bases between the two germline ends. CDR3 in DNA: TGTGCCACCAGCAGAGATTTGGGCAGCTATGGCTACACCTTC. Protein: CATSRDLGSYGYTF.

The chain combines TRBV19 with TRBJ1-4; D gene ambiguous. Between the trimmed V and J ends, which lost 7 bases and 0 bases, there was a span of 9 bases. The V gene's germline CDR1 is LNHDA and CDR2 SQIVND (reference sequence). The CDR3 length is 14 residues. Written as DNA, the CDR3 is TGTGCCAGTACCCAACAAGCAACTAATGAAAAACTGTTTTTT. As protein: CASTQQATNEKLFF.